This T cell receptor (beta chain) was found in a study of T cells in localized non-small cell lung cancer. On this clone: Its target is unknown.

The data were produced by immunoSEQ multiplex PCR, yet TCRdb's version contains in-frame clones alone and is incomplete. The profile shows 2,700 or so clones, roughly 30% of them singletons. The CDR3 is 13 residues long. Trimming at V came to 6 bases and at J to 9 bases, leaving 13 bases not matched to a gene. Germline CDR1 and CDR2: SQVTM and ANQGSEA. Overall study results and limits: There were a median 57 of the top 100 tumor clones appearing in adjacent lung. Higher T cell density in the blood was associated with longer overall survival, whereas higher adjacent-lung clonality associated with shorter survival. Because researchers sequenced only one region of the tumor, heterogeneity is still possible. Among the tissues sampled, uninvolved adjacent lung had the highest T cell clonality, above tumor.

The J gene is TRBJ2-7, the V gene TRBV29-1, with TRBD1 matching over 8 bases. Here the sequenced sample was lung tumor tissue, taken before any cancer treatment. This sequence was found in a woman aged 40 to 75 with stage III lung adenocarcinoma. Here the CDR3 reads CSVARTGPSGQYF. The CDR3 DNA is TGCAGCGTAGCGCGGACAGGGCCCTCGGGGCAGTACTTC.